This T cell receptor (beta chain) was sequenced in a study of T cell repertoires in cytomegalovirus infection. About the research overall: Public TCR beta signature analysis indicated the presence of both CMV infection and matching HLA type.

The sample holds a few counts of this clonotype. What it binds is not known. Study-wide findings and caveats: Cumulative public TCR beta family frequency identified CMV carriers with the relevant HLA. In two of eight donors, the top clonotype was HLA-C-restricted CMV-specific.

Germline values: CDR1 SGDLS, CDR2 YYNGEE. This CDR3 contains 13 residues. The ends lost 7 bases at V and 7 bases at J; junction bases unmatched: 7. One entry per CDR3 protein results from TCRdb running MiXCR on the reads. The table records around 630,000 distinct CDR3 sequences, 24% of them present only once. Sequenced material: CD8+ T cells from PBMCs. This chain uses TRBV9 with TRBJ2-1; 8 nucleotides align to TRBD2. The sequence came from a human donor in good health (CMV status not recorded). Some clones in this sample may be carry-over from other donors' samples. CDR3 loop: CASGGGTKNEQFF. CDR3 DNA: TGTGCCAGCGGCGGGGGGACGAAGAATGAGCAGTTCTTC.